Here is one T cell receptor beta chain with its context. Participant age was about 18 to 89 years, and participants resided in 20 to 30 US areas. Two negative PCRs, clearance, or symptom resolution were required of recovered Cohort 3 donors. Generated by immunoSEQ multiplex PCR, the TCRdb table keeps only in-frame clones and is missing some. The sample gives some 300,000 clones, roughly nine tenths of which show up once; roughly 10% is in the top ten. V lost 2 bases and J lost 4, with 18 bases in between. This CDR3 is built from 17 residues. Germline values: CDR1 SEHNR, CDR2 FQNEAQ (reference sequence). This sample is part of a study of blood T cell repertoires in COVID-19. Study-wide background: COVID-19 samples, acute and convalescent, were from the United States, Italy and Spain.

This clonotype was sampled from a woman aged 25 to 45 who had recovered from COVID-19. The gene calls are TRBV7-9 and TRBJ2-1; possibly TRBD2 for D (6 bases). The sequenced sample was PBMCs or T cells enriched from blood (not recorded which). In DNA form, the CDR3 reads TGTGCCAGCAGCTTATATGATCGAGGAGGGATATACAATGAGCAGTTCTTC. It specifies CASSLYDRGGIYNEQFF.